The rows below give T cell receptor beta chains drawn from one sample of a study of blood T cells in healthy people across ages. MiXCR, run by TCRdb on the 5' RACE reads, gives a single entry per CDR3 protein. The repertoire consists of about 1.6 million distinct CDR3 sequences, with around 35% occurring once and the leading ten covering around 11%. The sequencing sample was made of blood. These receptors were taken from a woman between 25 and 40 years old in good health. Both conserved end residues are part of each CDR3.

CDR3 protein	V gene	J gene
CSAYQGAANEKLFF	TRBV20-1	TRBJ1-4
CASSSWGGRHTDTQYF	TRBV11-2	TRBJ2-3
CASSVGSGLYNEQFF	TRBV9	TRBJ2-1
CASSQILGETQYF	TRBV3-1	TRBJ2-5
CASSLELASYEQYF	TRBV5-1	TRBJ2-7
CASSPGYGRTAVDIQYF	TRBV4-2	TRBJ2-4
CASSPSLAGQTYEQYF	TRBV27	TRBJ2-7
CASSPPQAGNTDTQYF	TRBV5-1	TRBJ2-3
CASRRAGGKQETQYF	TRBV6-2/TRBV6-3	TRBJ2-5
CSVGVPDSTDTQYF	TRBV29-1	TRBJ2-3
CSVEKARGPESSYEQYF	TRBV29-1	TRBJ2-7
CASSLGRTYKQYF	TRBV28	TRBJ2-7
CASSLPGQGRTGELFF	TRBV5-1	TRBJ2-2
CASSVAPETTEAFF	TRBV9	TRBJ1-1
CASSRASGPYQNIQYF	TRBV28	TRBJ2-4
CASTPDSRRGGYTF	TRBV2	TRBJ1-2
CASRKGDYTEAFF	TRBV6-2/TRBV6-3	TRBJ1-1
CASSEPGGRPEAFF	TRBV6-1	TRBJ1-1
CASSPYGGDGYTF	TRBV7-9	TRBJ1-2
CASSRINFDRGSYEQYF	TRBV2	TRBJ2-7
CASSLETRGEQYF	TRBV5-1	TRBJ2-7
CASSQPTGTAHGYTF	TRBV4-1	TRBJ1-2
CASSLGYLHEQYF	TRBV4-1	TRBJ2-7
CSAASGPPNEQFF	TRBV20-1	TRBJ2-1
CASGPPGSTDTQYF	TRBV6-1	TRBJ2-3
CAIMRGGGYEQYF	TRBV10-3	TRBJ2-7